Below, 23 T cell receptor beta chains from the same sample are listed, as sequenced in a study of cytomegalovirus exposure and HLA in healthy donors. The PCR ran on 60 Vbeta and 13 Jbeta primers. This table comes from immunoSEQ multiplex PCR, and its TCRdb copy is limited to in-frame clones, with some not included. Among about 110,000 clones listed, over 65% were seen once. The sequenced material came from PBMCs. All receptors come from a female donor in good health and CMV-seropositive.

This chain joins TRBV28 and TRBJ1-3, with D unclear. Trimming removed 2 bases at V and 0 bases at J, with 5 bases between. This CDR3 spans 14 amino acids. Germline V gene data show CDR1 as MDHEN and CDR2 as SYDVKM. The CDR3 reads CASSLGPSGNTIYF. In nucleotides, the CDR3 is TGTGCCAGCAGTTTAGGGCCCTCTGGAAACACCATATATTTT.

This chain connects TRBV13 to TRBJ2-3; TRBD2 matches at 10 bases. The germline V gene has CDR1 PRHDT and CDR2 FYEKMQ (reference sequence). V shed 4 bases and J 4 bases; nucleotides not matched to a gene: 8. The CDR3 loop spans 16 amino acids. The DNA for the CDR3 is TGTGCCAGCAGCTATAAGCGGGAGGGCCTAGCAGATACGCAGTATTTT. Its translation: CASSYKREGLADTQYF.

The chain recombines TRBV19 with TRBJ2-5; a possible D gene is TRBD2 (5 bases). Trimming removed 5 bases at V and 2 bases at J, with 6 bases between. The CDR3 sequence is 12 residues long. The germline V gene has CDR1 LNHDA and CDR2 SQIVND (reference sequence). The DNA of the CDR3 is TGTGCCAGTAGTCGGGGTCAAGAGACCCAGTACTTC. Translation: CASSRGQETQYF.

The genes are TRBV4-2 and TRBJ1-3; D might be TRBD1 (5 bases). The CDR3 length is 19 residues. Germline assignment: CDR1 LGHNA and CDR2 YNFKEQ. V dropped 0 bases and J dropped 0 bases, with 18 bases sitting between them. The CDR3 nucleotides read TGTGCCAGCAGCCAAGATCTGCGGGGAGGGGCTATCTCTGGAAACACCATATATTTT. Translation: CASSQDLRGGAISGNTIYF.

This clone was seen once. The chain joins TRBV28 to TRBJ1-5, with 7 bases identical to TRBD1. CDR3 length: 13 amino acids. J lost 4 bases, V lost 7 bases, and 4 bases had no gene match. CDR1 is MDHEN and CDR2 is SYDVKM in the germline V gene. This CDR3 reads CASIKQGNQPQHF. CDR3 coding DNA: TGTGCCAGCATCAAACAGGGGAATCAGCCCCAGCATTTT.

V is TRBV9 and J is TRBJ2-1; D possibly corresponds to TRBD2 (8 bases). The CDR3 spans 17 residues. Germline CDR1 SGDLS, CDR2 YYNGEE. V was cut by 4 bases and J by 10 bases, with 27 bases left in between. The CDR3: CASSSRGGLLGGGEQFF. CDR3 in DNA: TGTGCCAGCAGCTCAAGAGGGGGCCTCTTAGGCGGGGGGGAGCAGTTCTTC.

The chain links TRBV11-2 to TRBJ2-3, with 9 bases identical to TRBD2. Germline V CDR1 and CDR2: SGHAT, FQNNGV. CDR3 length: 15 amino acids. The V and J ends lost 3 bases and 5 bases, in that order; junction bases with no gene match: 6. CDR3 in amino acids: CASSLVGLARDTQYF. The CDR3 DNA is TGTGCCAGCAGCTTGGTTGGACTAGCGAGAGATACGCAGTATTTT.

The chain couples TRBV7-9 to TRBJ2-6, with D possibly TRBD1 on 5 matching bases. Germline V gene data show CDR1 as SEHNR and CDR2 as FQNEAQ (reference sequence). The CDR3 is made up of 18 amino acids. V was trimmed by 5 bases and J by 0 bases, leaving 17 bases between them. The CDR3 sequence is CASSKTGAVPSGANVLTF. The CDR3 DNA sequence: TGTGCCAGCAGCAAAACAGGTGCCGTACCCTCTGGGGCCAACGTCCTGACTTTC.

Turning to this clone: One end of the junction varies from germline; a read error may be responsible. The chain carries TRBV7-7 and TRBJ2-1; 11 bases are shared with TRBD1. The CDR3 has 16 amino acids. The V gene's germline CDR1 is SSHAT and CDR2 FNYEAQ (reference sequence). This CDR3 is CASSLGDRGAYNEQFF. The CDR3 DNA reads TGTGCTAGCAGCTTAGGGGACAGGGGGGCCTACAATGAGCAGTTCTTC.

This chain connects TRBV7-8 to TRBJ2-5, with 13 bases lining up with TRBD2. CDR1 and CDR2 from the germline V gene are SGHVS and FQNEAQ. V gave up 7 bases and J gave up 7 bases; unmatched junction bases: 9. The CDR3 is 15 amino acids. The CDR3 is CASTQGTSGAGTQYF. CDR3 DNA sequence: TGTGCCAGCACCCAGGGGACTAGCGGGGCTGGGACCCAGTACTTC.

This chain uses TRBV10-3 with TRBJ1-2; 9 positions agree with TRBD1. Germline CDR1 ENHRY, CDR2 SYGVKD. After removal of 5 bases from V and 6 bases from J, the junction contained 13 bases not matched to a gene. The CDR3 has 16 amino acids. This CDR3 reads CAISRRTGDLLNGYTF. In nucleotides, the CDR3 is TGTGCCATCAGTCGCCGGACAGGGGATCTTTTAAATGGCTACACCTTC.

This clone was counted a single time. Here the CDR3 DNA reads TGTGCCAGCAGCCTCCAGGGACTAGCAAGCTCAGAGACCCAGTACTTC. Translated: CASSLQGLASSETQYF. The V call is TRBV11-2, the J call TRBJ2-5, with 9 bases matching TRBD2. The trim removed 5 bases at V and 4 bases at J, leaving 11 bases unmatched. This CDR3 region has 16 residues. Germline V gives CDR1 SGHAT, CDR2 FQNNGV.

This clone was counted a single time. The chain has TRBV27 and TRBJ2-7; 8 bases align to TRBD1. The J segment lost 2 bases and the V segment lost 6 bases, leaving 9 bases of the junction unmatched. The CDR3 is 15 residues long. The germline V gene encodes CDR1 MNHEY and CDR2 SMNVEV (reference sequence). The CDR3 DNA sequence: TGTGCCAGCAGGGCCCCCGGGACAGGTACCTACGAGCAGTACTTC. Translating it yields CASRAPGTGTYEQYF.

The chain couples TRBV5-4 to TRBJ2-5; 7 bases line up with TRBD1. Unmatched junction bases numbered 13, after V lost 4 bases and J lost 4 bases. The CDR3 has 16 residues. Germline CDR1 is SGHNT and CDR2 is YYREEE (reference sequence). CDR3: CASSRRTGVMGETQYF. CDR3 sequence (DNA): TGTGCCAGCAGCCGAAGGACAGGAGTCATGGGAGAGACCCAGTACTTC.

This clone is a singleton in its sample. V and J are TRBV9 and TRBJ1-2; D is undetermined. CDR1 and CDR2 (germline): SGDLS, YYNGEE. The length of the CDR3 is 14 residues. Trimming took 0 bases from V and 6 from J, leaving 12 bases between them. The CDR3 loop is CASSVAPQQDGYTF. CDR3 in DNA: TGTGCCAGCAGCGTAGCGCCCCAGCAGGATGGCTACACCTTC.

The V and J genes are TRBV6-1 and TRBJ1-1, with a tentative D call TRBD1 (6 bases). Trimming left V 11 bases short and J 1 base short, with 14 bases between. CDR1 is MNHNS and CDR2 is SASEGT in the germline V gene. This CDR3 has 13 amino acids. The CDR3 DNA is TGTGCCGGCATTGGACAGACGAACACTGAAGCTTTCTTT. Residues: CAGIGQTNTEAFF.

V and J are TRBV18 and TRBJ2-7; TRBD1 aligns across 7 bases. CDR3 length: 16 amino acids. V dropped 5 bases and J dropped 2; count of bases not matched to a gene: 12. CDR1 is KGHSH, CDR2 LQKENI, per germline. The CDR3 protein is CASSATRQGSAYEQYF. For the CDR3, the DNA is TGTGCCAGCTCAGCCACCCGACAGGGATCTGCCTACGAGCAGTACTTC.

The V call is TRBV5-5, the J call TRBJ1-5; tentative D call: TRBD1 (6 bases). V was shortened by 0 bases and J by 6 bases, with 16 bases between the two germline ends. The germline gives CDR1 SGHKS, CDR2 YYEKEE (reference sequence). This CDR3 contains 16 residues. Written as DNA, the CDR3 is TGTGCCAGCAGCTTGGGGGCGGGGGGCGCGTCTCAGCCCCAGCATTTT. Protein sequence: CASSLGAGGASQPQHF.

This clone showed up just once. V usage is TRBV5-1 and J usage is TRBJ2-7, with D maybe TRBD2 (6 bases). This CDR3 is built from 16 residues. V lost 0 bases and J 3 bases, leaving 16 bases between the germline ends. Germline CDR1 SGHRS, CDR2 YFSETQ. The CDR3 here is CASSLAGGTVIYEQYF. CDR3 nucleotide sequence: TGCGCCAGCAGCTTGGCCGGTGGGACTGTAATCTACGAGCAGTACTTC.

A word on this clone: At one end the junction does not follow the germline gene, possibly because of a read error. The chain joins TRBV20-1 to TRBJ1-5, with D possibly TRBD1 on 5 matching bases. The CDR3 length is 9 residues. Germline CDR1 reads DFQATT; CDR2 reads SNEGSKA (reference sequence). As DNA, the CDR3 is TGCAGTGCTAGGGGCAGGGCCATTTTT. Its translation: CSARGRAIF.

CDR3 coding DNA: TGTGCCAGCAGTTCGAGGACAGGCCGCTCTGGGGCCAACGTCCTGACTTTC. Protein product: CASSSRTGRSGANVLTF. The rearrangement uses TRBV27 and TRBJ2-6, with TRBD1 matching over 7 bases. Germline CDR1 is MNHEY and CDR2 is SMNVEV (reference sequence). Trimming cost V 4 bases and J 0 bases; bases outside gene matches: 6. The CDR3 runs to 17 residues.

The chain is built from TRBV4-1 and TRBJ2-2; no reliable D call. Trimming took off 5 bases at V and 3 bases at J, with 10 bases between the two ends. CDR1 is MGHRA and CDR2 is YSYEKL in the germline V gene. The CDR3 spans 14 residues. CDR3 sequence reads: CASSRQVDTGELFF. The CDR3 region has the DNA TGCGCCAGCAGCAGGCAGGTGGACACCGGGGAGCTGTTTTTT.

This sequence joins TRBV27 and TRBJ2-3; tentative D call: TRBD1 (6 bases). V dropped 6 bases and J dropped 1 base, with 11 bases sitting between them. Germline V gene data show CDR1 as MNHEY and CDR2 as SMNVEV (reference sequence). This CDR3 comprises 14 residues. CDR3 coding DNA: TGTGCCAGCAGACGTACAGGGCGCACAGATACGCAGTATTTT. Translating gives CASRRTGRTDTQYF.